The entry below describes one TCR beta chain. The target antigen is unknown. UMI-labeled 5' RACE was used, and it produced the TCR beta libraries. In the study's own analysis: From around 3,000 to 20,000 functional CDR3 beta clonotypes were held in each TCR beta library. TCRdb re-analyzed the 5' RACE reads; it lists each CDR3 protein once, without DNA. In this record, the V and J calls reflect TCRdb's handling and not the investigators' own analysis. This specimen shows 6,000 to 6,500 distinct CDR3 sequences; the ten leading clones hold 21%. The data belong to a study of human CD8 memory T cell subsets. Study-level points and caveats: Chao1 estimates indicated that stem-like memory T cells may be more diverse than precursor exhausted T cells. High, similar diversity marked stem-like memory and precursor exhausted T cells but not effector memory cells.

The CDR3 runs 15 residues. CDR1 is SGHVS, CDR2 FQNEAQ, per germline. TPEX cells were CCR7+ PD-1+ TIGIT+ early memory CD8+ T cells with exhausted-like traits. The chain joins TRBV7-8 to TRBJ2-1; TCRdb selects TRBD1, and the lack of DNA leaves this call unchecked. The sequence was obtained from a human donor in good health. Sequenced sample: CD8+ T cells from PBMCs. CDR3 residues: CASRQGGSSYNEQFF.